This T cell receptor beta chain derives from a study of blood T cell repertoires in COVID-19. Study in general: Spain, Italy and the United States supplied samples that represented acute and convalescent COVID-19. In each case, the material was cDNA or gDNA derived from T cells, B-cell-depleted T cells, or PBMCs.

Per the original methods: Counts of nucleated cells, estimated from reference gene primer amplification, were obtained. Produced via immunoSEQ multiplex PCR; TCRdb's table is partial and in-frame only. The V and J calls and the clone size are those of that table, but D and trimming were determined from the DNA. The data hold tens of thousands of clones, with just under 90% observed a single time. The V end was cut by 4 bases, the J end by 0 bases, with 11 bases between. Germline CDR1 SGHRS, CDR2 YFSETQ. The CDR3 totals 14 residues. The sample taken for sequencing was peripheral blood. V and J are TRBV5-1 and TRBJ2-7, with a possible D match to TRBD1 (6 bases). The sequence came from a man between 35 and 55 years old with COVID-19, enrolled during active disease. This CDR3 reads CASSPRQVSYEQYF. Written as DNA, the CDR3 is TGCGCCAGCAGCCCTCGACAGGTCTCCTACGAGCAGTACTTC.